Following are 22 T cell receptor beta chains from one sample sequenced in a study of T cells in Graves' hyperthyroidism and ophthalmopathy. The TCR beta CDR3 regions underwent amplification using RNA transcripts as the source. Initially, a first-round RT-PCR of the TCR CDR3 employed the HTBI primer set. TCRdb processed the multiplex PCR reads anew with MiXCR; each CDR3 protein has one entry. The repertoire holds around 440,000 distinct CDR3 sequences, approximately 14% seen once, with approximately 14% in the top ten. Sequenced input: blood. Source of these receptors: a young woman with Graves' hyperthyroidism.

There are many counts of this clonotype. The rearrangement uses TRBV7-9 and TRBJ2-7; 7 bases are a match to TRBD2. After removal of 4 bases from V and 0 bases from J, the junction contained 9 bases not matched to a gene. Germline CDR1 and CDR2: SEHNR and FQNEAQ (reference sequence). The CDR3 is 16 residues long. CDR3 sequence reads: CASSSPRSGDSYEQYF. Here the CDR3 DNA reads TGTGCCAGCAGCTCTCCCCGCAGCGGGGACTCCTACGAGCAGTACTTC.

This clonotype was seen a single time. The rearrangement uses TRBV20-1 and TRBJ1-5; D uncertain. The CDR3 has 12 amino acids. With 6 bases removed from V and 0 bases from J, the gap between germline ends came to 6 bases. CDR1 and CDR2 from the germline V gene are DFQATT and SNEGSKA (reference sequence). In DNA form, the CDR3 reads TGCAGTGCCATGTATAGCAATCAGCCCCAGCATTTT. Amino acid sequence: CSAMYSNQPQHF.

This clonotype came up many times. The chain carries TRBV15 and TRBJ1-2; D is possibly TRBD1 (5 bases). The CDR3 length is 14 residues. V lost 0 bases, J lost 4 bases, and 9 bases lay in between. Germline V gives CDR1 LNHNV, CDR2 YYDKDF (reference sequence). DNA for the CDR3: TGTGCCACCAGCAGAGACAGGGCCGGCTATGGCTACACCTTC. Protein product: CATSRDRAGYGYTF.

This clonotype was counted at least ten times. The V gene is TRBV20-1, the J gene TRBJ2-3; D could derive from TRBD1 or TRBD2 (6 bases each). The V gene lost 6 bases and the J gene lost 2 bases, with 15 bases spanning the gap. The CDR3 sequence is 14 residues long. Germline loops: CDR1 DFQATT, CDR2 SNEGSKA (reference sequence). The CDR3 region has the DNA TGCAGTGCGGGGGGCCCTCACCCCACAGATACGCAGTATTTT. This sequence encodes CSAGGPHPTDTQYF.

This clonotype was counted ten times or more. The rearrangement links TRBV11-2 to TRBJ2-3; 8 bases line up with TRBD1. Germline V gene data show CDR1 as SGHAT and CDR2 as FQNNGV. This CDR3 contains 15 residues. The V gene end was trimmed by 5 bases and the J gene end by 2 bases; junction bases not matched to a gene: 6. The DNA for the CDR3 is TGTGCCAGCAGCCGACAGGGGACGGTCACAGATACGCAGTATTTT. This translates into CASSRQGTVTDTQYF.

The table lists this clonotype with many counts. The chain uses TRBV3-1 and TRBJ2-5, with 8 positions matching TRBD2. The V and J ends lost 3 bases and 3 bases, in that order; junction bases with no gene match: 9. This CDR3 spans 16 amino acids. Germline CDR1 and CDR2: LGHDT and YNNKEL (reference sequence). The CDR3 sequence is CASSQGPLLAEETQYF. Here the CDR3 DNA reads TGTGCCAGCAGCCAGGGCCCCCTACTAGCGGAAGAGACCCAGTACTTC.

This clonotype was detected a few times. This chain uses TRBV7-6 with TRBJ2-3; TRBD2 might be the D (6 bases). V was shortened by 6 bases and J by 3 bases, with 25 bases between the two germline ends. The CDR3 runs 18 residues. The germline CDR1 and CDR2 sequences are SGHVS and FNYEAQ. The CDR3 spells CASRLRRAGAKGTDTQYF. DNA for the CDR3: TGTGCCAGCAGGTTGAGGAGGGCCGGTGCTAAGGGAACAGATACGCAGTATTTT.

At least ten counts were recorded for this clonotype. The V call is TRBV15, the J call TRBJ2-3; D gene unclear. Germline V gene lookup returns CDR1 LNHNV and CDR2 YYDKDF (reference sequence). This CDR3 comprises 12 residues. V lost 3 bases to trimming and J lost 2 bases, with 3 bases between them. CDR3 amino acids: CATSRVTDTQYF. The CDR3 DNA sequence: TGTGCCACCAGCAGGGTCACAGATACGCAGTATTTT. Full variable domain (rest looked up from reference TRBV15 and TRBJ2-3): DAMVIQNPRYQVTQFGKPVTLSCSQTLNHNVMYWYQQKSSQAPKLLFHYYDKDFNNEADTPDNFQSRRPNTSFCFLDIRSPGLGDTAMYLCATSRVTDTQYFGPGTRLTVL.

In its sample, this clonotype was seen a few times. This chain joins TRBV5-4 and TRBJ2-7, with 9 nucleotides matching TRBD1. Trimming cost V 4 bases and J 0 bases; bases outside gene matches: 5. The CDR3 sequence is 15 residues long. In germline, CDR1 is SGHNT, CDR2 YYREEE (reference sequence). DNA of the CDR3: TGTGCCAGCAGCCAGGACAGGGGTCCCTCCTACGAGCAGTACTTC. This gives the protein CASSQDRGPSYEQYF. Using reference TRBV5-4 and TRBJ2-7 for the parts outside the CDR3, the full variable domain is ETGVTQSPTHLIKTRGQQVTLRCSSQSGHNTVSWYQQALGQGPQFIFQYYREEENGRGNFPPRFSGLQFPNYSSELNVNALELDDSALYLCASSQDRGPSYEQYFGPGTRLTVT.

The genes are TRBV6-1 and TRBJ1-1, with TRBD1 matching 7 bases. The V gene's germline CDR1 is MNHNS and CDR2 SASEGT. The CDR3 consists of 14 residues. Trimming took 6 bases from V and 4 from J; bases not matched to a gene: 8. The CDR3 region is CASREGASGTEAFF. CDR3 DNA sequence: TGTGCCAGCAGAGAGGGGGCGTCGGGCACTGAAGCTTTCTTT.

The CDR3 region has the DNA TGTGCCAGCAGCCTACACCGGACTAGCGGTTTCTACAATGAGCAGTTCTTC. Its protein product is CASSLHRTSGFYNEQFF. This chain connects TRBV4-2 to TRBJ2-1, with 10 bases identical to TRBD2. The V and J ends lost 4 bases and 3 bases, in that order; junction bases with no gene match: 9. Germline V gene sequence: CDR1 LGHNA, CDR2 YNFKEQ. The CDR3 consists of 17 residues.

This chain connects TRBV18 to TRBJ2-7; TRBD2 might be the D (5 bases). Trimming shortened V by 3 bases and J by 6 bases, and 12 bases separated the two germline ends. This CDR3 contains 13 residues. Germline V gives CDR1 KGHSH, CDR2 LQKENI. The CDR3 loop reads CASSPPLAAEQYF. Here the CDR3 DNA reads TGTGCCAGCTCACCGCCCCTAGCTGCCGAGCAGTACTTC.

V is TRBV18 and J is TRBJ2-1; 15 nucleotides agree with TRBD2. This CDR3 comprises 19 residues. From germline, CDR1 is KGHSH and CDR2 LQKENI. The ends lost 1 base at V and 0 bases at J; junction bases unmatched: 4. The CDR3 coding sequence is TGTGCCAGCTCACCACTCCGGACTAGCGGGAGGGGCTCCTACAATGAGCAGTTCTTC. It codes for CASSPLRTSGRGSYNEQFF.

Many counts were recorded for this clonotype. J is TRBJ1-2 and V is TRBV13; D not certain. V dropped 4 bases and J dropped 4 bases, with 7 bases sitting between them. The germline V gene encodes CDR1 PRHDT and CDR2 FYEKMQ (reference sequence). The CDR3 contains 12 residues. The CDR3 DNA follows: TGTGCCAGCAGCTGGCCTGGCTATGGCTACACCTTC. As protein: CASSWPGYGYTF. Full variable domain (missing parts from reference TRBV13 and TRBJ1-2): AAGVIQSPRHLIKEKRETATLKCYPIPRHDTVYWYQQGPGQDPQFLISFYEKMQSDKGSIPDRFSAQQFSDYHSELNMSSLELGDSALYFCASSWPGYGYTFGSGTRLTVV.

This clonotype was observed a single time. This sequence joins TRBV4-1 and TRBJ1-6, with TRBD1 identical over 9 bases. After removal of 1 base from V and 9 bases from J, the junction contained 4 bases not matched to a gene. Germline assignment: CDR1 MGHRA and CDR2 YSYEKL. The CDR3 contains 15 residues. This CDR3 is CASSQGDRAISPLHF. The CDR3 coding sequence is TGCGCCAGCAGCCAAGGGGACAGGGCCATTTCACCCCTCCACTTT.

This clonotype was detected many times. The chain couples TRBV10-1 to TRBJ1-6; D ambiguous. CDR3 length equals 14 residues. Germline V gene data show CDR1 as WNHNN and CDR2 as SYGVQD (reference sequence). Trimming pared 6 bases from V and 8 bases from J, leaving 14 bases between. Written as DNA, the CDR3 is TGCGCCAGCAGCCCAAACGGAAAAGATTCACCCCTCCACTTT. It yields the protein CASSPNGKDSPLHF.

This clonotype showed up many times. V usage is TRBV27 and J usage is TRBJ1-1; no clear D. The CDR3 is 14 residues long. The germline CDR1 and CDR2 sequences are MNHEY and SMNVEV (reference sequence). The V and J ends lost 1 base and 1 base respectively, with 7 bases between them. The CDR3, as DNA: TGTGCCAGCAGTTTATTCACCGGGAACACTGAAGCTTTCTTT. As protein: CASSLFTGNTEAFF.

This clonotype came up many times. In DNA form, the CDR3 reads TGCAGCGTCGCGGGACTTGAGACCCAGTACTTC. Protein sequence: CSVAGLETQYF. The chain recombines TRBV29-1 with TRBJ2-5; D perhaps matches TRBD2 (6 bases). The germline V gene has CDR1 SQVTM and CDR2 ANQGSEA. V was clipped by 6 bases and J by 5 bases, with 10 bases between them. The CDR3 totals 11 residues. Drawing the rest from reference TRBV29-1 and TRBJ2-5, the complete variable domain is SAVISQKPSRDICQRGTSLTIQCQVDSQVTMMFWYRQQPGQSLTLIATANQGSEATYESGFVIDKFPISRPNLTFSTLTVSNMSPEDSSIYLCSVAGLETQYFGPGTRLLVL.

With regard to this clonotype: A much larger clone sits a single nucleotide away, making a read error possible. The chain is built from TRBV28 and TRBJ2-7, with TRBD2 identical over 7 bases. Germline V lookup: CDR1 MDHEN, CDR2 SYDVKM. This CDR3 has 14 residues. With V trimmed by 5 bases and J by 7 bases, 11 bases remained unmatched. The CDR3 nucleotides read TGTGCCAGCAGTGAAGGGAGGGGCAGGATTGAGCAGTACTTC. It is translated as CASSEGRGRIEQYF.

This clonotype was detected only a few times. This chain joins TRBV7-9 and TRBJ2-3; 14 bases line up with TRBD2. Germline assignment: CDR1 SEHNR and CDR2 FQNEAQ (reference sequence). The CDR3 has 18 amino acids. V lost 7 bases to trimming and J lost 4 bases; unmatched junction nucleotides: 13. As DNA, the CDR3 is TGTGCCAGCAACGCCGGGACTAGCGGGGGACGGCACCCAGATACGCAGTATTTT. Translated: CASNAGTSGGRHPDTQYF.

This clonotype showed up many times. For the CDR3, the DNA is TGTGCCAGCAGTTACGCAGGGGGCTCGGATGGCTACACCTTC. Protein sequence: CASSYAGGSDGYTF. This chain links TRBV2 with TRBJ1-2; 8 bases agree with TRBD1. In germline, CDR1 is SNHLY, CDR2 FYNNEI. This CDR3 contains 14 residues. The V segment lost 5 bases and the J segment 6 bases; nucleotides outside the gene matches: 8.

This clonotype was seen a few times. The V gene is TRBV4-3, the J gene TRBJ1-1; D remains unclear. The CDR3 runs 18 residues. Germline loops: CDR1 LGHNA, CDR2 YSLEER. Trimming took 2 bases from V and 5 from J, leaving 24 bases between them. CDR3 nucleotide sequence: TGCGCCAGCAGCCAACGAAGACACCTACCCCCGGTGGGTACTGAAGCTTTCTTT. Translating it yields CASSQRRHLPPVGTEAFF.